What follows are 16 T cell receptor beta chains derived from one specimen sequenced in a study of tumor-infiltrating lymphocytes in oesophageal squamous cell carcinoma. TCRdb called the PCR reads again in MiXCR, with one record for every CDR3 protein. The profile covers approximately 17,000 distinct CDR3 sequences, with about 40% appearing a single time and 40% to 50% taken by the ten largest. Sequencing used blood. All receptors come from a female donor with esophageal squamous cell carcinoma.

The chain links TRBV7-9 to TRBJ1-5; D is possibly TRBD1 (5 bases). The V end was cut by 2 bases, the J end by 7 bases, with 15 bases between. Germline CDR1 reads SEHNR; CDR2 reads FQNEAQ (reference sequence). The CDR3 runs 15 residues. Here the CDR3 DNA reads TGTGCCAGCAGCTTAATGGGGGGGACCGGGCAGCCCCAGCATTTT. This sequence encodes CASSLMGGTGQPQHF. The full variable domain, in which reference TRBV7-9 and TRBJ1-5 provide the parts outside the CDR3, is DTGVSQNPRHKITKRGQNVTFRCDPISEHNRLYWYRQTLGQGPEFLTYFQNEAQLEKSRLLSDRFSAERPKGSFSTLEIQRTEQGDSAMYLCASSLMGGTGQPQHFGDGTRLSIL.

This clonotype was detected only once. The gene calls are TRBV7-2 and TRBJ2-1; 10 bases align to TRBD1. The end of the DNA aligns better with TRBJ2-7, so the J call may be wrong. The CDR3 covers 14 residues. Germline CDR1 reads SGHTA; CDR2 reads FQGNSA. CDR3 region: CASSYGTGAYEQYF. CDR3 nucleotides: TGTGCCAGCAGCTATGGGACAGGGGCCTACGAGCAGTACTTC.

This clonotype is medium-sized in the sample. The chain joins TRBV6-1 to TRBJ1-1, with unresolved D. The length of the CDR3 is 14 residues. V dropped 1 base and J dropped 6 bases, with 12 bases sitting between them. Germline CDR1 and CDR2: MNHNS and SASEGT. CDR3 DNA sequence: TGTGCCAGCAGTGAAGTAGGGAGTGGATCTGAAGCTTTCTTT. Encoded protein: CASSEVGSGSEAFF.

Notes on this clonotype: Without the conserved terminal phenylalanine or tryptophan, this CDR3 likely stems from a read error. The DNA is left out, because the CDR3 cannot be placed on it with certainty; the CDR3 is given as TCRdb lists it. The J gene is TRBJ2-3, the V gene TRBV7-3. Termini included, the CDR3 measures 15 amino acids. CDR1 and CDR2 from the germline V gene are SGHTA and FQGTGA. Here the CDR3 reads CASSLTVSSYNEQFL.

This chain uses TRBV11-2 with TRBJ2-3; TRBD2 might be the D (6 bases). The end of the DNA aligns better with TRBJ2-7, so the J call may be wrong. The CDR3 spans 12 residues. Germline assignment: CDR1 SGHAT and CDR2 FQNNGV. This CDR3 reads CASTSAGGKQYF. DNA for the CDR3: TGTGCCAGCACCTCGGCGGGCGGGAAGCAGTACTTC.

As regards this clonotype: A junction end diverges from the germline sequence, so it may reflect a read error. The chain joins TRBV12-3 or TRBV12-4 to TRBJ2-4; TRBD2 is a possible D gene (5 bases). This CDR3 comprises 13 residues. The CDR3 DNA reads TGTACCAGCAGTTCCGGGGTGAACACTGAAGCTTTCTTC. Translation: CTSSSGVNTEAFF.

This chain links TRBV6-1 with TRBJ2-5; D call uncertain. V was cut by 5 bases and J by 0 bases, with 13 bases left in between. The CDR3 consists of 15 residues. Germline V gene data show CDR1 as MNHNS and CDR2 as SASEGT. The CDR3 sequence: CASSYVSGYQETQYF. The DNA of the CDR3 is TGTGCCAGCAGTTACGTATCTGGGTACCAAGAGACCCAGTACTTC.

This clonotype is classed as medium-sized. The CDR3 DNA follows: TGTGCCAGCAGTTTCAGGAACTACGAGCAGTACTTC. It encodes CASSFRNYEQYF. V is TRBV12-3 or TRBV12-4 and J is TRBJ2-7; D uncertain. This CDR3 has 12 residues. V lost 3 bases to trimming and J lost 3 bases, with 6 bases between them.

Ten or more counts support this clonotype. The chain is built from TRBV28 and TRBJ2-7; TRBD1 matches 8 bases. J lost 5 bases, V lost 0 bases, and 3 bases had no gene match. The CDR3 has 14 residues. Germline values: CDR1 MDHEN, CDR2 SYDVKM. The CDR3 nucleotides read TGTGCCAGCAGTTTATGGGACAGGGCCCACGAGCAGTACTTC. Its protein product is CASSLWDRAHEQYF.

This clonotype appeared many times. The CDR3 DNA reads as TGTGCCATCAGTGAGGGACAGGGTGGTTCACCCCTCCACTTT. Encoded protein: CAISEGQGGSPLHF. This chain joins TRBV10-3 and TRBJ1-6, with 8 bases lining up with TRBD1. Losses at the gene ends were 2 bases for V and 9 bases for J; bases not matched to a gene: 3. The CDR3 loop spans 14 amino acids. Germline V gene lookup returns CDR1 ENHRY and CDR2 SYGVKD.

This clonotype was seen a single time. V gene TRBV28 combines with J gene TRBJ2-4, with 7 bases that match TRBD2. Germline V gene lookup returns CDR1 MDHEN and CDR2 SYDVKM. V shed 11 bases, J shed 7 bases, and the junction held 5 bases outside the gene matches. The CDR3 runs 11 residues. The CDR3 is CAERGGNIQYF. The CDR3 nucleotides read TGTGCCGAGCGGGGTGGGAACATTCAGTACTTC.

This chain connects TRBV11-3 to TRBJ2-3; no reliable D call. The J call may be incorrect, as the DNA end agrees better with TRBJ2-7. Germline V gene sequence: CDR1 SGHNT, CDR2 YENEEA. The CDR3 sequence is 11 residues long. The CDR3 sequence: CASSLAHEQYF. CDR3 in DNA: TGTGCCAGCAGCTTAGCCCACGAGCAGTACTTC.

This clonotype was recorded many times. This may be a read error: a much more frequent sequence differs by one nucleotide. The chain joins TRBV7-2 to TRBJ2-3; D is possibly TRBD2 (6 bases). The CDR3 spans 14 residues. The germline V gene encodes CDR1 SGHTA and CDR2 FQGNSA. V was pared by 5 bases and J by 14 bases, with 23 bases between. The CDR3 reads CASSHGGSGGELYF. The CDR3 DNA is TGTGCCAGCAGCCATGGGGGGAGCGGCGGGGAGCTGTATTTT.

This clonotype has a handful of counts. The V gene is TRBV7-6, the J gene TRBJ2-7; tentative D call: TRBD2 (6 bases). The germline V and J ends were trimmed by 4 bases and 2 bases, with 9 bases remaining between them. The CDR3 runs 13 residues. The germline V gene encodes CDR1 SGHVS and CDR2 FNYEAQ. CDR3 in amino acids: CASSSLATYEQYF. DNA of the CDR3: TGTGCCAGCAGCTCCCTAGCGACCTACGAGCAGTACTTC.

This clonotype has only a few counts. The rearrangement joins TRBV7-3 to TRBJ2-5; no reliable D call. The CDR3 has 13 residues. V was cut by 2 bases and J by 4 bases, with 8 bases left in between. Germline-derived CDR1 and CDR2 are SGHTA and FQGTGA. The CDR3 bases are TGTGCCAGCAGCTTAGAGTCTTCAGAGACCCAGTACTTC. Protein: CASSLESSETQYF. Complete variable domain (other parts from reference TRBV7-3 and TRBJ2-5): GAGVSQTPSNKVTEKGKYVELRCDPISGHTALYWYRQSLGQGPEFLIYFQGTGAADDSGLPNDRFFAVRPEGSVSTLKIQRTERGDSAVYLCASSLESSETQYFGPGTRLLVL.

This clonotype has at least ten counts. Likely a read error: the CDR3 ends without its conserved phenylalanine or tryptophan. The DNA is omitted, as the CDR3 cannot be located on it reliably, and the CDR3 follows TCRdb's listing. J is TRBJ2-7 and V is TRBV7-3. From germline, CDR1 is SGHTA and CDR2 FQGTGA. The CDR3 extends over 14 residues, inclusive of both ends. This CDR3 reads CASSLTGYGYTFGS.